These 8 T cell receptor beta chains were all obtained from the same sample, sequenced in a study of OX40 agonist ivuxolimab in advanced cancers. Data came from immunoSEQ multiplex PCR; TCRdb stores just in-frame clones and leaves some out. In the table there are 40,000 to 45,000 clones, 86% of which are singletons. Sequencing used CD4+ or CD8+ T cells sorted from blood, obtained in a trial of the OX40 agonist ivuxolimab. All receptors come from an adult with an advanced solid tumor such as melanoma, head and neck, liver or kidney cancer.

This clone was counted once. The chain joins TRBV28 to TRBJ1-3; D remains ambiguous. This CDR3 region has 14 residues. Germline loops: CDR1 MDHEN, CDR2 SYDVKM. Deletions cut 2 bases from V and 1 base from J, with 6 bases between. The CDR3 sequence: CASSLLGSGNTIYF. CDR3 sequence (DNA): TGTGCCAGCAGTTTACTAGGGTCTGGAAACACCATATATTTT.

The J gene is TRBJ2-1, the V gene TRBV11-2; possibly TRBD1 or TRBD2 for D (5 bases each). Germline lookup yields CDR1 SGHAT and CDR2 FQNNGV. CDR3 length: 17 amino acids. Trimming removed 4 bases from V and 0 bases from J, with 16 bases in between. CDR3: CASSSPGPRSSYNEQFF. CDR3 bases: TGTGCCAGCAGCTCGCCGGGACCGAGGAGCTCCTACAATGAGCAGTTCTTC.

V is TRBV27 and J is TRBJ2-7; no definite D call. The V end lost 5 bases, the J end lost 2 bases, and 10 bases lay between the germline ends. Germline CDR1 reads MNHEY; CDR2 reads SMNVEV (reference sequence). This CDR3 is built from 13 residues. This chain's CDR3 is CASSPDGPYEQYF. CDR3 DNA: TGTGCCAGCAGTCCCGACGGACCCTACGAGCAGTACTTC.

The V call is TRBV7-8, the J call TRBJ2-1; D is uncertain. Germline CDR1 SGHVS, CDR2 FQNEAQ. This CDR3 comprises 16 residues. V dropped 1 base and J dropped 1 base, with 11 bases sitting between them. The CDR3 loop is CASSLVVGRSYNEQFF. CDR3 coding DNA: TGTGCCAGCAGCTTAGTAGTAGGAAGATCCTACAATGAGCAGTTCTTC.

The J gene is TRBJ2-7, the V gene TRBV2; D is undetermined. The CDR3 loop spans 12 amino acids. The V gene's germline CDR1 is SNHLY and CDR2 FYNNEI. V gave up 1 base and J gave up 4 bases, with 5 bases separating them. The CDR3, as DNA: TGTGCCAGCAGTGAAGTCTTATACGAGCAGTACTTC. Translated: CASSEVLYEQYF. The full variable domain, completed using reference TRBV2 and TRBJ2-7, is EPEVTQTPSHQVTQMGQEVILRCVPISNHLYFYWYRQILGQKVEFLVSFYNNEISEKSEIFDDQFSVERPDGSNFTLKIRSTKLEDSAMYFCASSEVLYEQYFGPGTRLTVT.

The chain has TRBV19 and TRBJ1-2; no firm D call. Looked up from germline, CDR1 is LNHDA and CDR2 is SQIVND (reference sequence). The CDR3 sequence is 14 residues long. V lost 1 base and J lost 3, with 9 bases in between. The CDR3 nucleotides read TGTGCCAGTAGTATAGGATCAGAGGACTATGGCTACACCTTC. Its protein product is CASSIGSEDYGYTF.

V and J are TRBV7-9 and TRBJ2-1; D possibly corresponds to TRBD2 (5 bases). The CDR3 has 16 amino acids. V gave up 5 bases and J gave up 3 bases, with 17 bases separating them. Looked up from germline, CDR1 is SEHNR and CDR2 is FQNEAQ (reference sequence). CDR3 sequence reads: CASSPPGGLFYNEQFF. CDR3 nucleotides: TGTGCCAGCAGCCCTCCGGGCGGGCTGTTCTACAATGAGCAGTTCTTC.

This clone was seen a few times. V is TRBV9 and J is TRBJ1-5, with D uncertain. This CDR3 contains 14 residues. Per germline, CDR1 SGDLS and CDR2 YYNGEE. The V end lost 2 bases, the J end lost 3 bases, and 9 bases lay between the germline ends. CDR3 nucleotide sequence: TGTGCCAGCAGCGTCGACGGCCTCAATCAGCCCCAGCATTTT. It specifies CASSVDGLNQPQHF.